The present T cell receptor beta chain was sequenced within a study of OX40 agonist ivuxolimab in advanced cancers. At the level of the study: Ivuxolimab doses were 0.01, 0.1, 0.3, 1.5, 3 or 10 mg/kg every 2 weeks. Partial responses were achieved by three patients: one hepatocellular carcinoma, two cutaneous melanoma.

Study results and limitations: At doses 0.1 to 3.0 mg/kg, CD4+ and CD8+ clones expanded.

TCRdb's table, derived via immunoSEQ multiplex PCR, lists solely in-frame clones and lacks some. The table has more than 65,000 clones, about 93% seen once. Remarks on this clone: Antigen unknown.

Germline assignment: CDR1 MGHRA and CDR2 YSYEKL. V was clipped by 0 bases and J by 7 bases, with 15 bases between them. CDR3 size: 16 residues. Cycle 7 day 1, cycle 4 day 1, and baseline were the timepoints at which blood was sampled. The source was CD4+ or CD8+ T cells sorted from blood, collected in a trial of the OX40 agonist ivuxolimab. The receptor was isolated from an adult with an advanced solid tumor such as melanoma, head and neck, liver or kidney cancer. V usage is TRBV4-1 and J usage is TRBJ2-2, with D possibly being TRBD1 (6 bases). CDR3: CASSQDTGQLFGELFF. Written as DNA, the CDR3 is TGCGCCAGCAGCCAAGATACCGGACAGCTGTTCGGGGAGCTGTTTTTT.